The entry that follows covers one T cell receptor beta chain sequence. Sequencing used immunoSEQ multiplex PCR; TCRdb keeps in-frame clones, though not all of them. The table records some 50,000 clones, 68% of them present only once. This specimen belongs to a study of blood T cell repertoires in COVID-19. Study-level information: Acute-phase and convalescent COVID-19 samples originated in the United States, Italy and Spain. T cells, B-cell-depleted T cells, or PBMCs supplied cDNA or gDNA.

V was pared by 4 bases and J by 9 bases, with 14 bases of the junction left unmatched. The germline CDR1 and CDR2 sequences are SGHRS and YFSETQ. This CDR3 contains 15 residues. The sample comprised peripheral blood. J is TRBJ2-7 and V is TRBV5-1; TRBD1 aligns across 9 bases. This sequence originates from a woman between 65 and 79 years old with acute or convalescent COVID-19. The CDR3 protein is CASSLGTGPPQGQYF. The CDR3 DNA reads TGCGCCAGCAGCCTTGGGACAGGGCCCCCCCAAGGGCAGTACTTC.